One and the same sample provided the 32 T cell receptor beta chains below, sequenced in a study of T cells in Graves' hyperthyroidism and ophthalmopathy. Amplified regions were TCR beta CDR3 sequences from RNA transcripts. A set of HTBI primers served as the primers for a first-round RT-PCR of the TCR CDR3. TCRdb independently ran MiXCR on the multiplex PCR reads; one entry per CDR3 protein. The sample contains 400,000 to 550,000 distinct CDR3 sequences, 13% to 15% of which appear only once. Specimen: blood. The receptor source for this set is a young woman with Graves' hyperthyroidism.

This clonotype was counted ten times or more. V is TRBV2 and J is TRBJ2-3; tentative D call: TRBD1 (5 bases). The V gene lost 7 bases and the J gene lost 8 bases, with 10 bases spanning the gap. CDR3 length: 11 residues. Looked up from germline, CDR1 is SNHLY and CDR2 is FYNNEI. In DNA, the CDR3 is TGTGCCAGCAAGGGGATGGGTACGCAGTATTTT. It codes for CASKGMGTQYF.

This clonotype has at least ten counts. The chain links TRBV5-1 to TRBJ2-3; 16 nucleotides align to TRBD2. V gave up 3 bases and J gave up 4 bases; unmatched junction bases: 8. This CDR3 is 18 amino acids long. Germline V CDR1 and CDR2: SGHRS, YFSETQ. This CDR3 reads CASSSGLAGGTSADTQYF. As DNA, the CDR3 is TGCGCCAGCAGCTCGGGACTAGCGGGAGGGACCTCGGCAGATACGCAGTATTTT.

This clonotype was seen ten or more times. This chain links TRBV6-2 or TRBV6-3 with TRBJ1-2, with 9 bases fitting TRBD1. The CDR3 has 17 amino acids. Germline V gene data show CDR1 as MNHEY and CDR2 as SVGEGT. Trimming cost V 0 bases and J 8 bases; bases outside gene matches: 13. This chain's CDR3 is CASSYSITGTGLKGYTF. CDR3 coding DNA: TGTGCCAGCAGTTACTCGATAACCGGGACAGGGCTCAAAGGCTACACCTTC.

There are many counts of this clonotype. This chain links TRBV7-2 with TRBJ1-1; possible D gene TRBD1, 5 bases. This CDR3 comprises 14 residues. The germline V gene has CDR1 SGHTA and CDR2 FQGNSA. Trimming stripped 3 bases from V and 5 bases from J, with 13 bases between. The CDR3 DNA is TGTGCCAGCAGCTTGACCAGGGTCGGGACTGAAGCTTTCTTT. Translation gives CASSLTRVGTEAFF.

This clonotype appeared many times. This sequence joins TRBV6-1 and TRBJ2-7, with 8 bases matching TRBD2. V shed 0 bases, J shed 3 bases, and the junction held 4 bases outside the gene matches. Germline-derived CDR1 and CDR2 are MNHNS and SASEGT. This CDR3 region has 15 residues. CDR3 residues: CASSEAAGGLYEQYV. CDR3 nucleotide sequence: TGTGCCAGCAGTGAAGCGGCGGGAGGTCTCTACGAGCAGTACGTC.

Ten or more counts support this clonotype. The J gene is TRBJ1-1, the V gene TRBV12-3 or TRBV12-4; D unclear. V shed 6 bases and J shed 0 bases, with 8 bases lying between them. This CDR3 has 13 residues. In DNA form, the CDR3 reads TGTGCCAGCAGCCCAGATATGAACACTGAAGCTTTCTTT. Its protein is CASSPDMNTEAFF.

This clonotype has at least ten counts. This rearrangement joins TRBV29-1 to TRBJ2-7; 7 bases line up with TRBD1. V lost 4 bases to trimming and J lost 2 bases; unmatched junction nucleotides: 11. The germline gives CDR1 SQVTM, CDR2 ANQGSEA. The CDR3 covers 15 residues. The CDR3 DNA sequence: TGCAGCGTTGGGGTGACAGGGAACGGACCCTACGAGCAGTACTTC. It codes for CSVGVTGNGPYEQYF.

The table lists this clonotype with many counts. The chain employs TRBV15 and TRBJ2-7; TRBD2 agrees at 9 bases. The CDR3 extends over 14 amino acids. V shed 5 bases and J 6 bases; nucleotides not matched to a gene: 8. Germline V gene lookup returns CDR1 LNHNV and CDR2 YYDKDF (reference sequence). CDR3 sequence (DNA): TGTGCCACCAGCTCCAGCGGGAGGAATATCGAGCAGTACTTC. As protein: CATSSSGRNIEQYF.

In its sample, this clonotype was seen a few times. This sequence joins TRBV6-1 and TRBJ1-2; D gene uncertain. Germline loops: CDR1 MNHNS, CDR2 SASEGT. This CDR3 comprises 17 residues. V dropped 8 bases and J dropped 2 bases, with 24 bases sitting between them. The CDR3 DNA sequence: TGTGCCAGCCCCGCCGGCCCTGACACTTTAAAGAACTATGGCTACACCTTC. Its translation is CASPAGPDTLKNYGYTF.

This clonotype came up many times. The chain has TRBV19 and TRBJ1-2; the D is unclear. This CDR3 contains 17 residues. Trimming took off 3 bases at V and 4 bases at J, with 21 bases between the two ends. Germline V gives CDR1 LNHDA, CDR2 SQIVND (reference sequence). This chain's CDR3 is CASSMEIGRTGRYGYTF. The DNA for the CDR3 is TGTGCCAGTAGTATGGAGATTGGGAGGACCGGTCGCTATGGCTACACCTTC. The whole variable domain, remainder taken from reference TRBV19 and TRBJ1-2, is DGGITQSPKYLFRKEGQNVTLSCEQNLNHDAMYWYRQDPGQGLRLIYYSQIVNDFQKGDIAEGYSVSREKKESFPLTVTSAQKNPTAFYLCASSMEIGRTGRYGYTFGSGTRLTVV.

Ten or more counts support this clonotype. The rearrangement links TRBV29-1 to TRBJ2-7; 15 bases match TRBD2. With 6 bases clipped from V and 7 bases from J, the junction kept 13 bases outside the gene matches. Per the germline V gene, CDR1 is SQVTM and CDR2 is ANQGSEA. This CDR3 has 16 residues. The CDR3 loop reads CSVPLEPGLAGGEQYF. For the CDR3, the DNA is TGCAGCGTACCTCTTGAGCCGGGACTAGCGGGAGGAGAGCAGTACTTC.

This clonotype was seen many times. V gene TRBV12-3 or TRBV12-4 combines with J gene TRBJ2-1; 7 nucleotides line up with TRBD2. V dropped 2 bases and J dropped 3; count of bases not matched to a gene: 4. CDR3 size: 15 residues. CDR3: CASSLWTRNYNEQFF. The CDR3 nucleotides read TGTGCCAGCAGTTTATGGACTAGAAACTACAATGAGCAGTTCTTC.

Details on this clonotype: It may be a read error: a sequence one base away is much more abundant. The chain has TRBV27 and TRBJ2-1, with D tentatively TRBD2 (5 bases). V was shortened by 2 bases and J by 4 bases, with 15 bases between the two germline ends. This CDR3 comprises 16 residues. Germline CDR1 MNHEY, CDR2 SMNVEV (reference sequence). The CDR3, as DNA: TGTGCCAGCAGTTTAAGCGGCGGTTTACTTTACAATGAGCAGTTCTTC. Protein: CASSLSGGLLYNEQFF.

This clonotype was seen many times. The chain links TRBV12-3 or TRBV12-4 to TRBJ1-1; unclear D gene. Trimming shortened V by 2 bases and J by 1 base, and 8 bases separated the two germline ends. CDR3 length equals 14 residues. The CDR3 DNA is TGTGCCAGCAGTTTATCCGACGGGAACACTGAAGCTTTCTTT. It is translated as CASSLSDGNTEAFF.

This clonotype was observed many times. The chain has TRBV5-1 and TRBJ1-1; D is undetermined. Germline CDR1 SGHRS, CDR2 YFSETQ. Between the trimmed V and J ends, which lost 0 bases and 3 bases, there was a span of 12 bases. This CDR3 is 15 amino acids long. As DNA, the CDR3 is TGCGCCAGCAGCTTGGCCCCGGGAGGACACACTGAAGCTTTCTTT. Translation: CASSLAPGGHTEAFF.

This clonotype was detected many times. V usage is TRBV7-2 and J usage is TRBJ1-1, with D possibly TRBD1 on 6 matching bases. Germline loops: CDR1 SGHTA, CDR2 FQGNSA. The CDR3 runs 15 residues. Trimming stripped 1 base from V and 4 bases from J, with 13 bases between. The CDR3 spells CASSLEGGGFTEAFF. CDR3 nucleotides: TGTGCCAGCAGCTTAGAGGGGGGTGGATTCACTGAAGCTTTCTTT.

The V call is TRBV19, the J call TRBJ2-4, with TRBD1 matching 8 bases. The V gene end was trimmed by 7 bases and the J gene end by 7 bases; junction bases not matched to a gene: 15. CDR1 LNHDA and CDR2 SQIVND come from the germline V gene (reference sequence). CDR3 length equals 16 residues. CDR3: CASMRTGMRRANIQYF. CDR3 bases: TGTGCCAGTATGAGGACAGGGATGAGGAGGGCCAACATTCAGTACTTC.

The V gene is TRBV12-3 or TRBV12-4, the J gene TRBJ2-2; TRBD2 might be the D (6 bases). Trimming stripped 4 bases from V and 7 bases from J, with 13 bases between. This CDR3 is 14 amino acids long. DNA of the CDR3: TGTGCCAGCAGTTCGGGACTGAGGCACGGGGAGCTGTTTTTT. It codes for CASSSGLRHGELFF.

This clonotype was counted at least ten times. The chain carries TRBV12-3 or TRBV12-4 and TRBJ2-5, with TRBD2 matching 10 bases. CDR3 length equals 17 residues. V shed 0 bases, J shed 1 base, and the junction held 5 bases outside the gene matches. CDR3 sequence reads: CASSLALTSGAQETQYF. DNA for the CDR3: TGTGCCAGCAGTTTAGCACTAACTAGCGGGGCCCAAGAGACCCAGTACTTC.

This clonotype appeared many times. This rearrangement joins TRBV10-2 to TRBJ2-1; TRBD1 agrees at 7 bases. The V gene end was trimmed by 6 bases and the J gene end by 3 bases; junction bases not matched to a gene: 5. Germline lookup yields CDR1 WSHSY and CDR2 SAAADI. The CDR3 runs to 14 residues. Here the CDR3 DNA reads TGCGCCAGCAGACCCGGGACAGACTACAATGAGCAGTTCTTC. It translates to CASRPGTDYNEQFF.

The chain is built from TRBV28 and TRBJ1-5; D gene ambiguous. Germline CDR1 MDHEN, CDR2 SYDVKM. CDR3 size: 14 residues. V shed 6 bases and J shed 3 bases, with 12 bases lying between them. The DNA of the CDR3 is TGTGCCAGCAGCCCGGTGATTAACAATCAGCCCCAGCATTTT. Protein product: CASSPVINNQPQHF.

This clonotype was detected many times. J is TRBJ2-7 and V is TRBV28; 11 nucleotides line up with TRBD2. V was clipped by 1 base and J by 2 bases; unmatched bases: 4. Per the germline V gene, CDR1 is MDHEN and CDR2 is SYDVKM. CDR3 size: 16 residues. The CDR3 bases are TGTGCCAGCAGTTTATCCCTAGCGGGAGGTCCCTACGAGCAGTACTTC. Translated, it gives CASSLSLAGGPYEQYF.

The V gene is TRBV3-1, the J gene TRBJ1-5; D gene unclear. The CDR3 is 17 residues long. The ends were cut back, 0 bases at V and 3 bases at J, with 15 bases in the middle. In germline, CDR1 is LGHDT, CDR2 YNNKEL (reference sequence). The CDR3 is CASSQDYGEALNQPQHF. CDR3 DNA sequence: TGTGCCAGCAGCCAAGATTACGGCGAGGCCCTCAATCAGCCCCAGCATTTT.

There are many counts of this clonotype. The chain is built from TRBV12-3 or TRBV12-4 and TRBJ2-5; D is unresolved. The V gene lost 3 bases and the J gene lost 1 base, with 12 bases spanning the gap. The CDR3 spans 15 residues. The chain's CDR3 is CASSFPQNFQETQYF. DNA of the CDR3: TGTGCCAGCAGTTTTCCCCAAAACTTCCAAGAGACCCAGTACTTC.

This clonotype was observed many times. The rearrangement joins TRBV9 to TRBJ2-7; D is unresolved. CDR3 length: 14 residues. Trimming took off 2 bases at V and 2 bases at J, with 11 bases between the two ends. The V gene's germline CDR1 is SGDLS and CDR2 YYNGEE. CDR3 in DNA: TGTGCCAGCAGCGTGGGTCGTACACCCTACGAGCAGTACTTC. Its protein product is CASSVGRTPYEQYF. The whole variable domain, remainder taken from reference TRBV9 and TRBJ2-7, is DSGVTQTPKHLITATGQRVTLRCSPRSGDLSVYWYQQSLDQGLQFLIQYYNGEERAKGNILERFSAQQFPDLHSELNLSSLELGDSALYFCASSVGRTPYEQYFGPGTRLTVT.

The V and J genes are TRBV5-4 and TRBJ1-1; TRBD1 might be the D (5 bases). This CDR3 comprises 13 residues. V gave up 4 bases and J gave up 3 bases, with 10 bases separating them. Per germline, CDR1 SGHNT and CDR2 YYREEE (reference sequence). The CDR3 nucleotides read TGTGCCAGCAGCATCGACAGACACACTGAAGCTTTCTTT. This gives the protein CASSIDRHTEAFF.

This clonotype was found many times. V and J are TRBV12-3 or TRBV12-4 and TRBJ1-6; D remains unclear. V was trimmed by 3 bases and J by 6 bases, leaving 6 bases between them. The CDR3 loop spans 13 amino acids. CDR3 DNA: TGTGCCAGCAGTTTTGGTCTTAATTCACCCCTCCACTTT. Translation gives CASSFGLNSPLHF.

V usage is TRBV5-1 and J usage is TRBJ2-7, with D perhaps being TRBD1 or TRBD2 (5 bases each). Germline V CDR1 and CDR2: SGHRS, YFSETQ. The CDR3 has 14 residues. The V gene lost 9 bases and the J gene lost 2 bases, with 18 bases spanning the gap. CDR3: CATDQRDGPYEQYV. CDR3 DNA: TGCGCCACCGACCAGAGGGACGGCCCCTACGAGCAGTACGTC.

This clonotype appeared many times. V usage is TRBV5-1 and J usage is TRBJ1-4, with 9 bases that match TRBD1. CDR3 length: 14 amino acids. V gave up 3 bases and J gave up 7 bases; unmatched junction bases: 4. In germline, CDR1 is SGHRS, CDR2 YFSETQ. CDR3 nucleotides: TGCGCCAGCAGCTCCGGGACAGGGTCTGAAAAACTGTTTTTT. This translates into CASSSGTGSEKLFF.

This clonotype was detected only once. The chain recombines TRBV9 with TRBJ1-1, with D unclear. There are 14 residues in the CDR3. Between the trimmed V and J ends, which lost 2 bases and 1 base, there was a span of 9 bases. From germline, CDR1 is SGDLS and CDR2 YYNGEE. This chain's CDR3 is CASSVGGENTEAFF. The CDR3 DNA reads as TGTGCCAGCAGCGTGGGCGGGGAGAACACTGAAGCTTTCTTT.

This clonotype was observed at least ten times. The chain combines TRBV5-1 with TRBJ2-1; 7 bases align to TRBD2. The CDR3 is made up of 14 amino acids. Germline CDR1 is SGHRS and CDR2 is YFSETQ. Trimming took 3 bases from V and 7 from J; bases not matched to a gene: 7. The CDR3 DNA is TGCGCCAGCAGCTGGGTGACGGGAGGTAATGAGCAGTTCTTC. Its translation is CASSWVTGGNEQFF.

There are many counts of this clonotype. The chain is built from TRBV29-1 and TRBJ2-5; D may be TRBD2 (6 bases). CDR1 SQVTM and CDR2 ANQGSEA come from the germline V gene. The CDR3 contains 13 residues. V dropped 4 bases and J dropped 4 bases, with 13 bases sitting between them. CDR3 nucleotide sequence: TGCAGCGTTGGTCTGGGAGGTAGAGAGACCCAGTACTTC. Translated, it gives CSVGLGGRETQYF.